The next 22 T cell receptor beta chains were all read from a single sample in a study of blood T cell repertoires in COVID-19 (dated by TCRdb to 2020 to 2022). The method was the immunoSEQ multiplex PCR assay. TCRdb obtained this table from immuneACCESS and retained in-frame rearrangements with V and J assigned. These tables miss some clones; where compared with another copy, unresolved V genes account for less than half of the shortfall, and the remainder is unexplained. Recorded for this sample are 70,000 to 100,000 clones; roughly 80% of them occurred a single time. Clones ranked in the top ten supply approximately 12% of the sample. Sequencing was carried out using peripheral blood. The receptors originated from a human donor in a cohort sampled during active COVID-19.

The J gene is TRBJ1-1, the V gene TRBV23-1, with unresolved D. TRBV23-1 is treated as an ORF (open reading frame) with a function not yet certain. CDR3 length equals 15 residues. Between the trimmed V and J ends, which lost 1 base and 1 base, there was a span of 10 bases. CDR3 DNA: TGCGCCAGCAGTCAATTGGGCAGGAAGAACACTGAAGCTTTCTTT. This gives the protein CASSQLGRKNTEAFF.

The rearrangement links TRBV10-3 to TRBJ2-5, with 15 bases lining up with TRBD2. CDR1 is ENHRY, CDR2 SYGVKD, per germline. The length of the CDR3 is 16 residues. V shed 6 bases and J 4 bases; nucleotides not matched to a gene: 6. CDR3 nucleotides: TGTGCCATCAGAGGACTAGCGGGAGGGCCGGGAGAGACCCAGTACTTC. Its protein is CAIRGLAGGPGETQYF.

On this clone: At one end, the junction sequence differs from germline, possibly due to a read error. The chain recombines TRBV7-7 with TRBJ1-1; D may be TRBD1 (6 bases). The CDR3 is made up of 13 amino acids. The germline gives CDR1 SSHAT, CDR2 FNYEAQ (reference sequence). Here the CDR3 DNA reads TGTGCTAGCAGCGTAGACAGGCGGAGTGAAGCTTTCTTT. This gives the protein CASSVDRRSEAFF.

This chain links TRBV20-1 with TRBJ2-7, with 7 bases aligning to TRBD1. Germline values: CDR1 DFQATT, CDR2 SNEGSKA (reference sequence). The V and J ends lost 3 bases and 0 bases, in that order; junction bases with no gene match: 14. The CDR3 runs to 17 residues. DNA for the CDR3: TGCAGTGCTAGTTTGAGACAGGGCTTTTGGGACTCCTACGAGCAGTACTTC. Amino acids: CSASLRQGFWDSYEQYF.

The table lists this clone with a few counts. The genes are TRBV19 and TRBJ1-5; D not resolved. The CDR3 is made up of 13 amino acids. Trimming stripped 11 bases from V and 4 bases from J, with 15 bases between. CDR1 and CDR2 (germline): LNHDA, SQIVND (reference sequence). The CDR3 here is CASNRAKNQPQHF. DNA for the CDR3: TGTGCCTCGAATCGAGCAAAGAATCAGCCCCAGCATTTT.

The V call is TRBV5-6, the J call TRBJ1-1; the match to TRBD1 covers 7 bases. Losses at the gene ends were 2 bases for V and 10 bases for J; bases not matched to a gene: 8. There are 13 residues in the CDR3. The germline gives CDR1 SGHDT, CDR2 YYEEEE. The DNA of the CDR3 is TGTGCCAGCAGCTTCAACAGGGGAGATATAGCTTTCTTT. This translates into CASSFNRGDIAFF.

This chain joins TRBV10-1 and TRBJ2-7, with D tentatively TRBD1 (5 bases). Germline CDR1 and CDR2: WNHNN and SYGVQD (reference sequence). The CDR3 length is 13 residues. Between the trimmed V and J ends, which lost 9 bases and 2 bases, there was a span of 14 bases. CDR3 in DNA: TGCGCCAGGGCAGTACCGACAGCCTACGAGCAGTACTTC. Translation: CARAVPTAYEQYF.

The chain couples TRBV19 to TRBJ2-1; no reliable D call. V lost 5 bases and J lost 2, with 10 bases in between. The CDR3 loop spans 14 amino acids. In germline, CDR1 is LNHDA, CDR2 SQIVND (reference sequence). CDR3 coding DNA: TGTGCCAGTAGTCAATGGCAAGCCTACAATGAGCAGTTCTTC. It is translated as CASSQWQAYNEQFF.

This clone has only one observation. The V call is TRBV24-1, the J call TRBJ2-3; 8 positions agree with TRBD2. Germline V gene data show CDR1 as KGHDR and CDR2 as SFDVKD. After removal of 9 bases from V and 9 bases from J, the junction contained 13 bases not matched to a gene. The CDR3 consists of 14 residues. Written as DNA, the CDR3 is TGTGCCACCGGATCGGGAGGGGCCGGGGGAACGCAGTATTTT. Residues: CATGSGGAGGTQYF.

The rearrangement uses TRBV5-6 and TRBJ1-3; TRBD1 matches at 7 bases. The CDR3 runs 14 residues. From germline, CDR1 is SGHDT and CDR2 YYEEEE. J was trimmed by 0 bases and V by 4 bases; bases with no gene match: 1. The CDR3 region is CASSRQGSGNTIYF. The CDR3 DNA reads TGTGCCAGCAGCCGACAGGGCTCTGGAAACACCATATATTTT. Full variable domain (rest looked up from reference TRBV5-6 and TRBJ1-3): DAGVTQSPTHLIKTRGQQVTLRCSPKSGHDTVSWYQQALGQGPQFIFQYYEEEERQRGNFPDRFSGHQFPNYSSELNVNALLLGDSALYLCASSRQGSGNTIYFGEGSWLTVV.

The chain recombines TRBV18 with TRBJ2-7; 8 bases match TRBD2. The CDR3 covers 16 residues. V gave up 2 bases and J gave up 0 bases; unmatched junction bases: 6. Per the germline V gene, CDR1 is KGHSH and CDR2 is LQKENI. CDR3 region: CASSPFSGGSSYEQYF. CDR3 in DNA: TGTGCCAGCTCACCATTTTCGGGGGGGAGCTCCTACGAGCAGTACTTC.

The chain combines TRBV10-2 with TRBJ1-2, with 7 bases fitting TRBD1. Germline V gene data show CDR1 as WSHSY and CDR2 as SAAADI. The CDR3 extends over 14 amino acids. V lost 3 bases to trimming and J lost 8 bases; unmatched junction nucleotides: 9. This CDR3 is CASSEQGTSMGYTF. In DNA form, the CDR3 reads TGCGCCAGCAGTGAACAGGGGACTTCTATGGGCTACACCTTC.

The J gene is TRBJ1-4, the V gene TRBV3-1 (or the pseudogene TRBV3-2); D perhaps matches TRBD1 (5 bases). Germline V gene data show CDR1 as LGHDT and CDR2 as YNNKEL (reference sequence). The CDR3 contains 15 residues. Trimming took off 4 bases at V and 8 bases at J, with 17 bases between the two ends. The CDR3 coding sequence is TGTGCCAGCAGCCTACCCTTAGGGGCGTACGAAAAACTGTTTTTT. This sequence encodes CASSLPLGAYEKLFF.

The gene calls are TRBV19 and TRBJ1-6, with D perhaps TRBD1 (5 bases). Germline lookup yields CDR1 LNHDA and CDR2 SQIVND (reference sequence). CDR3 size: 13 residues. V was clipped by 6 bases and J by 10 bases, with 13 bases between them. Written as DNA, the CDR3 is TGTGCCAGTAGAATCAGGGCGGACTCACCCCTCCACTTT. This translates into CASRIRADSPLHF.

The chain recombines TRBV4-1 with TRBJ2-6; 7 bases agree with TRBD1. This CDR3 is 18 amino acids long. The germline CDR1 and CDR2 sequences are MGHRA and YSYEKL. V dropped 1 base and J dropped 1; count of bases not matched to a gene: 7. CDR3 DNA sequence: TGCGCCAGCAGCCAAGGACGACAGGGACCGTCTGGGGCCAACGTCCTGACTTTC. Its protein product is CASSQGRQGPSGANVLTF.

The CDR3 loop reads CASSLLTGGTSGANVLTF. CDR3 DNA sequence: TGTGCCAGCAGCTTACTCACGGGAGGGACCTCTGGGGCCAACGTCCTGACTTTC. This chain connects TRBV5-6 to TRBJ2-6; 8 nucleotides agree with TRBD2. V gave up 2 bases and J gave up 0 bases; unmatched junction bases: 7. This CDR3 contains 18 residues. Germline CDR1 SGHDT, CDR2 YYEEEE.

The chain links TRBV28 to TRBJ2-1; 7 nucleotides align to TRBD1. The CDR3 is 15 residues long. V trimming: 10 bases; J trimming: 9 bases; junction bases outside the gene matches: 18. Germline V gives CDR1 MDHEN, CDR2 SYDVKM. CDR3: CAIFPRDRPSSEQFF. CDR3 coding DNA: TGTGCCATCTTCCCAAGGGACAGACCTTCCAGTGAGCAGTTCTTC.

The chain is built from TRBV29-1 and TRBJ2-3, with 12 bases aligning to TRBD1. The CDR3 runs 14 residues. Germline CDR1 and CDR2: SQVTM and ANQGSEA. Trimming cost V 4 bases and J 5 bases; bases outside gene matches: 4. This CDR3 reads CSVAGTGGLDTQYF. The DNA for the CDR3 is TGCAGCGTTGCCGGGACAGGGGGCTTAGATACGCAGTATTTT.

The V and J genes are TRBV18 and TRBJ2-7, with 9 bases that match TRBD2. V gave up 3 bases and J gave up 6 bases; unmatched junction bases: 9. Germline-derived CDR1 and CDR2 are KGHSH and LQKENI. The CDR3 has 15 residues. CDR3 in DNA: TGTGCCAGCTCACCCGGGAGCGGGGGGTCGGGCGAGCAGTACTTC. It is translated as CASSPGSGGSGEQYF.

The genes are TRBV4-1 and TRBJ2-1, with 10 bases aligning to TRBD2. V dropped 7 bases and J dropped 7; count of bases not matched to a gene: 7. The germline V gene encodes CDR1 MGHRA and CDR2 YSYEKL. CDR3 length: 14 amino acids. The CDR3 nucleotides are TGCGCCAGCAAAAGCGGGGGGGGGCGGAATGAGCAGTTCTTC. It translates to CASKSGGGRNEQFF.

The chain employs TRBV4-2 and TRBJ1-4, with D perhaps matching TRBD1 (6 bases). In germline, CDR1 is LGHNA, CDR2 YNFKEQ. The length of the CDR3 is 15 residues. Trimming left V 4 bases short and J 3 bases short, with 12 bases between. As DNA, the CDR3 is TGTGCCAGCAGCCCACGGACAGCTTCTAATGAAAAACTGTTTTTT. This codes for CASSPRTASNEKLFF.

The V gene is TRBV5-1, the J gene TRBJ2-5; 13 nucleotides match TRBD2. Per the germline V gene, CDR1 is SGHRS and CDR2 is YFSETQ. The CDR3 runs to 16 residues. V shed 3 bases and J 4 bases; nucleotides not matched to a gene: 6. As DNA, the CDR3 is TGCGCCAGCAGCTCCGGGACTAGCGGGAATCTAGAGACCCAGTACTTC. Amino acid sequence: CASSSGTSGNLETQYF.